This T cell receptor (beta chain) was identified during a study of regulatory dendritic cells for organ transplantation (TCRdb year 2017). Background for the entire study: Sorted naive and memory CD4+ and CD8+ T cells had their TCRbeta repertoires sequenced both before and after allostimulation with either regulatory or mature dendritic cells. What the study reported, not specific to this receptor: Only two subjects were sequenced, and considerable between-individual heterogeneity in the alloreactive memory CD8+ T cell pool was noted by the authors. The repertoires of naive CD4+ and CD8+ T cells were highly diverse, while memory cell repertoires were less diverse, with memory CD8+ cells being the most oligoclonal. Expansion of memory CD8+ clones was induced by allostimulation in both subjects, but more limited expansion appeared to be induced by regulatory dendritic cells than by mature dendritic cells. Among the resting subsets, the most alloreactive TCR clonotypes were found in memory CD8+ T cells.

FACS was used to sort CD4+ or CD8+ cells into naive T cells (CD45RA+) and memory T cells (CD45RO+). A couple of healthy control subjects provided the T cells used for TCR sequencing. Unstimulated sorted T cell subsets served as baseline controls for the mixed lymphocyte reactions. The Qiagen DNeasy Blood & Tissue Kit was used for extraction of genomic DNA. TCRbeta CDR3 regions were amplified by multiplexed two-step PCR using Vbeta-specific forward primers and Jbeta-specific reverse primers. TCRbeta libraries were sequenced on an Illumina instrument through the immunoSEQ service. In the original analysis: V, D and J genes were assigned using IMGT annotation, and counts were corrected for multiplex PCR bias using synthetic CDR3 analogues. Repertoire clonality was computed in the immunoSEQ Analyzer as one minus normalized Shannon entropy. Clonal expansion was defined using Fisher's exact test with Benjamini-Hochberg false discovery rate control and a two-tailed threshold of P<0.01. Sourced from immuneACCESS, this table was stored by TCRdb with only in-frame sequences that have V and J called. A share of the clones is absent; for the studies checked, an unresolved V gene accounts for under half, and the remainder has no known explanation. V, J and clone size were drawn from that table, and D and trimming were deduced from the DNA. Within this sample are 20,000 to 25,000 clones, with 74% of them counted one time only. The top ten constitute less than 0.95% of the sample.

Regarding this clone: The target of this receptor is not known. Base qualities are not provided; no much larger clone lies one nucleotide away.

The CDR1 and CDR2 encoded by the germline V gene are KGHSH and LQKENI. The V end gives up 5 bases and the J end 2 bases, leaving 5 bases in the junction not matched to a gene. From the cysteine through the phenylalanine, the CDR3 covers 15 amino acids. Only CDR3 DNA remains: 45 bases, in frame from the first base. The chain is made from TRBV18 and TRBJ2-1; 8 middle bases align to TRBD1. This clonotype was sampled from a human donor in good health. Sample: memory CD4+ T cells from blood. The label giving this sample's cell subset or site can be read as: CD45RO+ memory T cells. The CDR3 reads CASSVTDRAYNEQFF. DNA sequence: TGTGCCAGCTCAGTAACGGACAGGGCCTACAATGAGCAGTTCTTC.